The next 17 T cell receptor beta chains were all read from a single sample in a study of CD8 T cell repertoires and HIV-1 epitope variants. Profiling relied on immunoSEQ multiplex PCR, and the TCRdb table lists in-frame clones only, not all of them. The profile shows around 5,100 clones, 66% of them singletons. Antigen specificity for these receptors is unknown. The material sequenced was cultured CD8+ T cells derived from PBMCs. The receptors derive from a male donor with HIV.

The CDR3 loop is CASIPARAEGYEQYF. CDR3 coding DNA: TGTGCCAGTATACCCGCGCGGGCGGAGGGGTACGAGCAGTACTTC. This chain uses TRBV7-9 with TRBJ2-5; D perhaps matches TRBD2 (6 bases). The better agreement between TRBJ2-7 and the DNA end casts doubt on the J call. In germline, CDR1 is SEHNR, CDR2 FQNEAQ (reference sequence). The CDR3 is made up of 15 amino acids.

V usage is TRBV7-3 and J usage is TRBJ2-3; tentative D call: TRBD2 (6 bases). V dropped 1 base and J dropped 0 bases, with 8 bases sitting between them. CDR1 is SGHTA, CDR2 FQGTGA, per germline. The CDR3 length is 15 residues. The CDR3 here is CASSLIAESTDTQYF. CDR3 sequence (DNA): TGTGCCAGCAGCTTAATAGCGGAGAGCACAGATACGCAGTATTTT.

The chain recombines TRBV30 with TRBJ1-5, with a tentative D call TRBD1 (5 bases). V was trimmed by 2 bases and J by 2 bases, leaving 7 bases between them. Germline V CDR1 and CDR2: GTSNPN, SVGIG (reference sequence). CDR3 length: 13 residues. Here the CDR3 DNA reads TGTGCCTGGAGTTTGGGGGGCAATCAGCCCCAGCATTTT. Encoded protein: CAWSLGGNQPQHF. Complete variable domain (other parts from reference TRBV30 and TRBJ1-5): SQTIHQWPATLVQPVGSPLSLECTVEGTSNPNLYWYRQAAGRGLQLLFYSVGIGQISSEVPQNLSASRPQDRQFILSSKKLLLSDSGFYLCAWSLGGNQPQHFGDGTRLSIL.

A few counts support this clone. The rearrangement links TRBV27 to TRBJ2-2; no firm D call. There are 13 residues in the CDR3. V lost 6 bases and J 7 bases, leaving 12 bases between the germline ends. From germline, CDR1 is MNHEY and CDR2 SMNVEV (reference sequence). This CDR3 reads CASRSNLGGELFF. CDR3 DNA: TGTGCCAGCAGATCCAACCTAGGCGGGGAGCTGTTTTTT.

V is TRBV6-4 and J is TRBJ1-1; 12 nucleotides agree with TRBD1. The V segment lost 10 bases and the J segment 3 bases; nucleotides outside the gene matches: 12. Germline CDR1 reads MRHNA; CDR2 reads SNTAGT. This CDR3 region has 16 residues. CDR3 bases: TGTGCCAAGACGAGGGGACAGGGGGCGTCCCACACTGAAGCTTTCTTT. Protein sequence: CAKTRGQGASHTEAFF.

The rearrangement uses TRBV5-6 and TRBJ2-7; D unclear. From germline, CDR1 is SGHDT and CDR2 YYEEEE. The CDR3 sequence is 14 residues long. Trimming cost V 0 bases and J 2 bases, with 9 bases left between them. CDR3 in amino acids: CASSLGSKTYEQYF. In DNA form, the CDR3 reads TGTGCCAGCAGCTTGGGTAGTAAAACCTACGAGCAGTACTTC.

As regards this clone: A read error likely explains this, since a far larger clone differs by one base. This chain links TRBV5-2 with TRBJ2-7; TRBD2, as called in the table, went unchecked against the DNA. TRBV5-2 is designated a pseudogene. There are 19 residues in the CDR3. The CDR3 spells CASSQEPGAGALSSYEQYF. The CDR3 DNA reads TGTGCCAGCAGCCAAGAGCCGGGAGCGGGCGCCCTGAGCTCCTACGAGCAGTACTTC.

The J gene is TRBJ1-2, the V gene TRBV6-5; 8 bases line up with TRBD1. J lost 8 bases, V lost 6 bases, and 14 bases had no gene match. This CDR3 is built from 15 residues. The V gene's germline CDR1 is MNHEY and CDR2 SVGAGI. The CDR3 reads CASSPRFGQGSGYTF. The CDR3 DNA sequence: TGTGCCAGCAGCCCACGGTTTGGACAGGGATCGGGCTACACCTTC.

The genes are TRBV28 and TRBJ1-4, with 9 bases aligning to TRBD1. Germline V gives CDR1 MDHEN, CDR2 SYDVKM. The V segment lost 1 base and the J segment 8 bases; nucleotides outside the gene matches: 8. The CDR3 has 16 residues. CDR3 bases: TGTGCCAGCAGTTTATCTGCGACAGGGGGAAGAGAAAAACTGTTTTTT. Protein product: CASSLSATGGREKLFF.

The chain uses TRBV19 and TRBJ1-1; 8 nucleotides align to TRBD1. This CDR3 contains 14 residues. Germline V lookup: CDR1 LNHDA, CDR2 SQIVND (reference sequence). Unmatched junction bases numbered 6, after V lost 5 bases and J lost 4 bases. CDR3 protein: CASSQGALTTEAFF. CDR3 DNA sequence: TGTGCCAGTAGTCAGGGGGCGCTCACCACTGAAGCTTTCTTT.

The chain joins TRBV2 to TRBJ1-5; D uncertain. Germline V CDR1 and CDR2: SNHLY, FYNNEI. The CDR3 spans 13 residues. Trimming pared 4 bases from V and 8 bases from J, leaving 12 bases between. The CDR3 region has the DNA TGTGCCAGCAGTGTTGGGCAGTCCGAGCCCCAGCATTTT. Translated: CASSVGQSEPQHF.

V and J are TRBV10-3 and TRBJ1-2, with D maybe TRBD1 (6 bases). There are 15 residues in the CDR3. In germline, CDR1 is ENHRY, CDR2 SYGVKD. Trimming shortened V by 10 bases and J by 7 bases, and 25 bases separated the two germline ends. The CDR3: CATYQGGAESLGYTF. DNA of the CDR3: TGTGCCACCTACCAAGGGGGGGCAGAAAGTCTTGGCTACACCTTC.

The chain is built from TRBV19 and TRBJ1-2; D might be TRBD1 (5 bases). The CDR3 consists of 15 residues. V dropped 3 bases and J dropped 4 bases, with 15 bases sitting between them. Germline-derived CDR1 and CDR2 are LNHDA and SQIVND (reference sequence). CDR3 sequence (DNA): TGTGCCAGTAGTATTTACTCGGACACCTCCTATGGCTACACCTTC. Translating it yields CASSIYSDTSYGYTF.

The gene calls are TRBV28 and TRBJ2-3, with 12 bases matching TRBD2. This CDR3 contains 19 residues. V shed 4 bases, J shed 2 bases, and the junction held 13 bases outside the gene matches. The germline V gene has CDR1 MDHEN and CDR2 SYDVKM. The CDR3 bases are TGTGCCAGCAGTTCCTCGACTAGCGGGGGCCTCTACCTCACAGATACGCAGTATTTT. Translated, it gives CASSSSTSGGLYLTDTQYF.

In this sample, this clone is medium-sized. This chain connects TRBV4-2 to TRBJ1-5; D may be TRBD1 (5 bases). Trimming removed 0 bases at V and 3 bases at J, with 9 bases between. Looked up from germline, CDR1 is LGHNA and CDR2 is YNFKEQ. This CDR3 is built from 15 residues. For the CDR3, the DNA is TGTGCCAGCAGCCAAGAAGGGGAAACCAATCAGCCCCAGCATTTT. It is translated as CASSQEGETNQPQHF.

This sequence joins TRBV28 and TRBJ2-7, with TRBD1 matching over 7 bases. Per germline, CDR1 MDHEN and CDR2 SYDVKM. J gave up 5 bases and V 4 bases, and 5 bases lay outside the gene matches. The CDR3 runs to 13 residues. The CDR3 loop is CASSSDRADEQYF. DNA of the CDR3: TGTGCCAGCAGTTCAGACAGGGCAGACGAGCAGTACTTC.

This clone was seen once. V is TRBV6-1 and J is TRBJ1-1, with TRBD1 as a possible D gene (6 bases). Per germline, CDR1 MNHNS and CDR2 SASEGT. Trimming left V 5 bases short and J 3 bases short, with 16 bases between. CDR3 length: 15 amino acids. CDR3 amino acids: CASSSAGVLDTEAFF. The CDR3 region has the DNA TGTGCCAGCAGTTCGGCAGGGGTTTTGGACACTGAAGCTTTCTTT.